The present T cell receptor (beta chain) was sequenced within a study of PD-L1 blockade in urothelial cancer. Study-level information: Men with urothelial cancer arising in the bladder made up most of the 29 patients.

Spiking each PCR with synthetic TCR analog templates was performed. Some clones are missing from TCRdb's copy, which holds only in-frame ones; the method was immunoSEQ multiplex PCR. The sample comprises tens of thousands of clones, 80% to 85% of which are singletons, and 3.2% rests with the top ten. Germline trimming cut 4 bases from V and 6 bases from J; bases unmatched to any gene: 6. This CDR3 is built from 17 residues. Germline CDR1 reads SGHNT; CDR2 reads YYREEE (reference sequence). Time point given: pretreatment peripheral blood. The TCR was taken from a man in his sixties or seventies with urothelial cancer. The sample was PBMCs, taken around atezolizumab (anti-PD-L1) treatment. V usage is TRBV5-4 and J usage is TRBJ2-2, with 16 bases matching TRBD2. Here the CDR3 DNA reads TGTGCCAGCAGCCGTACCGGGACTAGCGGGAGGGCCGGGGAGCTGTTTTTT. The encoded protein is CASSRTGTSGRAGELFF.